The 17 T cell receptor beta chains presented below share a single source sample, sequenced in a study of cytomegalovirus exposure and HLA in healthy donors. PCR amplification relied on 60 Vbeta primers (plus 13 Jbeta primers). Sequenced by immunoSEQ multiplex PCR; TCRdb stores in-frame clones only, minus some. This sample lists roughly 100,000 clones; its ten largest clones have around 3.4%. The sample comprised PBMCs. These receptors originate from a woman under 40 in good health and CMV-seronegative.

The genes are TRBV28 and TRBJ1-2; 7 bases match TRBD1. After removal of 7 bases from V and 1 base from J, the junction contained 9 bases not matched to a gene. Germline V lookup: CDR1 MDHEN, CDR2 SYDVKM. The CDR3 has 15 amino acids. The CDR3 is CASNEGTAINYGYTF. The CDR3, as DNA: TGTGCCAGCAACGAAGGGACAGCAATTAACTATGGCTACACCTTC.

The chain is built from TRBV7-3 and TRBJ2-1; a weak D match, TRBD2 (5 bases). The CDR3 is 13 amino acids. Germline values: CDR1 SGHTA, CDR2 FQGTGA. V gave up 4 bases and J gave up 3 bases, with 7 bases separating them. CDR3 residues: CASSSAGYNEQFF. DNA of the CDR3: TGTGCCAGCAGCTCCGCGGGCTACAATGAGCAGTTCTTC.

The CDR3 DNA follows: TGTGCCACCAGCCGGTGGGACAGGGCAGATACGCAGTATTTT. Amino acids: CATSRWDRADTQYF. V gene TRBV15 combines with J gene TRBJ2-3; 9 bases match TRBD1. V gave up 5 bases and J gave up 4 bases; unmatched junction bases: 4. Germline-derived CDR1 and CDR2 are LNHNV and YYDKDF (reference sequence). The CDR3 is 14 residues long.

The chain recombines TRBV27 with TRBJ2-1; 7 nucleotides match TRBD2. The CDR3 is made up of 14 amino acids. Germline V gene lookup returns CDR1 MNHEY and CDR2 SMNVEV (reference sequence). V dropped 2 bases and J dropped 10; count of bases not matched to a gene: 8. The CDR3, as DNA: TGTGCCAGCAGTTTAGCGGGGGTTGCGTTCGAGCAGTTCTTC. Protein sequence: CASSLAGVAFEQFF.

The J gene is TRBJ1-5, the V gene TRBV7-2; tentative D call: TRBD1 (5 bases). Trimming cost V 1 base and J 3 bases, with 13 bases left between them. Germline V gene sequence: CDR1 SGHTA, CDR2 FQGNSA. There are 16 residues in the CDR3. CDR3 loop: CASSLDETDLNQPQHF. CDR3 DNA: TGTGCCAGCAGCTTAGATGAGACAGACCTCAATCAGCCCCAGCATTTT.

The CDR3 DNA reads as TGTGCCAGCAGTTTACGCGACAGGGGGCTGACTTTCTTT. Protein: CASSLRDRGLTFF. The chain joins TRBV28 to TRBJ1-1; 10 bases fit TRBD1. The CDR3 is 13 residues long. With 2 bases clipped from V and 12 bases from J, the junction kept 6 bases outside the gene matches. The germline V gene has CDR1 MDHEN and CDR2 SYDVKM.

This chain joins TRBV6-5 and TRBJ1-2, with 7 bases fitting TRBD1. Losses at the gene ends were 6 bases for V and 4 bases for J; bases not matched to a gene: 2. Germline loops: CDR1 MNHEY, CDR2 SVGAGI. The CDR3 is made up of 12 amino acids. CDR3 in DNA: TGTGCCAGCAGAAGGGGGCTCTATGGCTACACCTTC. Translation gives CASRRGLYGYTF.

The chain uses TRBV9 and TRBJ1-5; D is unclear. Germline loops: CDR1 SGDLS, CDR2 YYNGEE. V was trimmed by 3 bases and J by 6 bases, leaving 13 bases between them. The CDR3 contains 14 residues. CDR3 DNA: TGTGCCAGCAGCGCCCAAACCGTCGGTCAGCCCCAGCATTTT. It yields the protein CASSAQTVGQPQHF. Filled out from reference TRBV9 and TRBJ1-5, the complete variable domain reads DSGVTQTPKHLITATGQRVTLRCSPRSGDLSVYWYQQSLDQGLQFLIQYYNGEERAKGNILERFSAQQFPDLHSELNLSSLELGDSALYFCASSAQTVGQPQHFGDGTRLSIL.

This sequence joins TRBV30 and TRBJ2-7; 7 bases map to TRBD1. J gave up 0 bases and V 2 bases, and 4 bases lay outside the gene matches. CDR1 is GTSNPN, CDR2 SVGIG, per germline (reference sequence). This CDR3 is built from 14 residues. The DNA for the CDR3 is TGTGCCTGGAGTCACCGGGACAGCTCCTACGAGCAGTACTTC. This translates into CAWSHRDSSYEQYF.

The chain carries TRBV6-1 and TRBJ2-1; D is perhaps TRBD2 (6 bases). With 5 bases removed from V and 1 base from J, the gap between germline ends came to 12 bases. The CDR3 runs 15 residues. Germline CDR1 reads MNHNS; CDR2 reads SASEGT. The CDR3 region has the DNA TGTGCCAGCAGTCCTTCTGGGGGGTCCTACAATGAGCAGTTCTTC. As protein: CASSPSGGSYNEQFF.

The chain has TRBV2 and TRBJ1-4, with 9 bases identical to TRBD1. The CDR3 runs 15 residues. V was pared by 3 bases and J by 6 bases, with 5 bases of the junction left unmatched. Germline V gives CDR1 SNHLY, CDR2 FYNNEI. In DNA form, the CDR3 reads TGTGCCAGCAGTGATCCGGGACAGGGCCATGAAAAACTGTTTTTT. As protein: CASSDPGQGHEKLFF.

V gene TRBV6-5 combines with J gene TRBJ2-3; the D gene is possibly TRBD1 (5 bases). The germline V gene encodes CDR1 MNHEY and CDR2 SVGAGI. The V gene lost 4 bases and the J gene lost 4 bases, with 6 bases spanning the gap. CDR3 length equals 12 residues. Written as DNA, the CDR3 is TGTGCCAGCAGTTTGGGGCCAGATACGCAGTATTTT. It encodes CASSLGPDTQYF.

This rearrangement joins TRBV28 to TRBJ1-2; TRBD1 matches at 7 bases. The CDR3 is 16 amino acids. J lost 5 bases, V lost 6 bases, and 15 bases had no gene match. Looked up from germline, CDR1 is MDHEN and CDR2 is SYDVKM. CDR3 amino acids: CASRENRAGGYYGYTF. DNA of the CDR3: TGTGCCAGCAGAGAGAATCGGGCAGGGGGATATTATGGCTACACCTTC.

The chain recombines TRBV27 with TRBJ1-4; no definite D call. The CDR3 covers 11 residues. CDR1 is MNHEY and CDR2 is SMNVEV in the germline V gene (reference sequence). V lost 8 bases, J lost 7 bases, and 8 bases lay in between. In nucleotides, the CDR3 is TGTGCCAGCGGCGGGCGTGAAAAACTGTTTTTT. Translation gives CASGGREKLFF.

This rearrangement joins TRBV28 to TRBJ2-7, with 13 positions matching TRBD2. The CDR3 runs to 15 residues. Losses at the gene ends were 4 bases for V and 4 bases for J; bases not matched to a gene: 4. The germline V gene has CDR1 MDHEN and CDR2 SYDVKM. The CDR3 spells CASSWTSGSWYEQYF. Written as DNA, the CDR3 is TGTGCCAGCAGTTGGACTAGCGGGAGTTGGTACGAGCAGTACTTC.

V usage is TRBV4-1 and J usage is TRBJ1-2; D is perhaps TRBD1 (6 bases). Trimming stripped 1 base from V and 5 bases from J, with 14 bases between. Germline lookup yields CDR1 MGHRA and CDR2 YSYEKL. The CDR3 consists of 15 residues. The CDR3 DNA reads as TGCGCCAGCAGCCAAGGGCTCGGACAGTTTTATGGCTACACCTTC. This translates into CASSQGLGQFYGYTF.

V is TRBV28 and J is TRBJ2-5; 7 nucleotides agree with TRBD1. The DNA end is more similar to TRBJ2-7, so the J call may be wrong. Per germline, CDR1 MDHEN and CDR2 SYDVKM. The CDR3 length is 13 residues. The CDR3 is CASYRGSVYEQYF. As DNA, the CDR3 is TGTGCCAGCTACAGGGGTAGCGTATACGAGCAGTACTTC.